The clone carrying this TCR beta chain was observed many times. Its antigen is still unknown. The sample belongs to a study of metastatic and nonmetastatic thyroid tumors. Overall study context: The comparison covered peripheral blood and tumor or nodule tissue in malignant and benign thyroid patients.

The ends were cut back, 6 bases at V and 2 bases at J, with 11 bases in the middle. The CDR3 extends over 13 amino acids. Per the original methods: A classifier of distant metastasis in papillary thyroid cancer was built from CDR3 differences (across clinicopathological groups). With MiXCR, TCRdb called clones anew from the PCR reads. TCRdb assigned the V and J calls; the authors' analysis was not used. The repertoire holds around 25,000 clones, with 10% to 15% as singletons. Before thyroid surgery, none of the patients had received any treatment. Study outcomes and limitations: For both blood and tumor, malignant thyroid tumors reportedly showed significantly higher TCR beta diversity than benign nodules did.

The specimen was blood. This clonotype originated in a female donor with papillary thyroid cancer or a benign thyroid nodule (not recorded which). Some clones in this sample may be carry-over from other donors' samples. The rearrangement joins TRBV12-3 or TRBV12-4 to TRBJ2-7; D is uncertain. In nucleotides, the CDR3 is TGTGCCAGCAGGCTAGGATCCGCCTACGAGCAGTACTTC. Translated: CASRLGSAYEQYF.